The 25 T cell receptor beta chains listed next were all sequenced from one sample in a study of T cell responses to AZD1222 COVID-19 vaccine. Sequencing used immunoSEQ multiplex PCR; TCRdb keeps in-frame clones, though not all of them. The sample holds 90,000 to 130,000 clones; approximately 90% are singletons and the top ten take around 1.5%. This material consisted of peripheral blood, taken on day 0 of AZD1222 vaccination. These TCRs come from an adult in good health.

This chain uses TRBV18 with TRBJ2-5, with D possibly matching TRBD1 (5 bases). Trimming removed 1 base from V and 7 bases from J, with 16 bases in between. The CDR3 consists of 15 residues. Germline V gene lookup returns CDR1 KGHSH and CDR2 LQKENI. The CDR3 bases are TGTGCCAGCTCACCACGCTCGGCAGGGCGGCGGACCCAGTACTTC. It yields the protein CASSPRSAGRRTQYF.

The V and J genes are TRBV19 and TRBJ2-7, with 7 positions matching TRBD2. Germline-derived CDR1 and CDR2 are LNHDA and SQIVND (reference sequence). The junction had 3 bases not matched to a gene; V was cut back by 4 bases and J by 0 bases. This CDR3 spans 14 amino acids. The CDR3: CASSNPSGSYEQYF. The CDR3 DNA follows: TGTGCCAGTAGTAATCCTAGCGGCTCCTACGAGCAGTACTTC.

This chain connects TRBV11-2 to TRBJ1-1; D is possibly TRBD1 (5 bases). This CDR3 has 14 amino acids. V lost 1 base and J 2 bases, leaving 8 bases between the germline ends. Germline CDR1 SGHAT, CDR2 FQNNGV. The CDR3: CASSLAGGNTEAFF. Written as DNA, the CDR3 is TGTGCCAGCAGCTTAGCTGGGGGAAACACTGAAGCTTTCTTT.

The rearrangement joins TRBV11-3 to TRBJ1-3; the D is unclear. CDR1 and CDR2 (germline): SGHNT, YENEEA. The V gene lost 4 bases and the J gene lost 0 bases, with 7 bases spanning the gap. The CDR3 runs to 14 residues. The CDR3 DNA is TGTGCCAGCAGCTCAGGAGGCTCTGGAAACACCATATATTTT. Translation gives CASSSGGSGNTIYF.

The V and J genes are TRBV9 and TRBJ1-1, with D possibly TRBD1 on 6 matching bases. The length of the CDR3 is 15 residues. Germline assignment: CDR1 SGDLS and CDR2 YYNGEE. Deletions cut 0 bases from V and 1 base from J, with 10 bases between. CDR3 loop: CASSVGPGQNTEAFF. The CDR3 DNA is TGTGCCAGCAGCGTAGGACCGGGACAGAACACTGAAGCTTTCTTT. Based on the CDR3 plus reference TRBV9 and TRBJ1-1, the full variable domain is DSGVTQTPKHLITATGQRVTLRCSPRSGDLSVYWYQQSLDQGLQFLIQYYNGEERAKGNILERFSAQQFPDLHSELNLSSLELGDSALYFCASSVGPGQNTEAFFGQGTRLTVV.

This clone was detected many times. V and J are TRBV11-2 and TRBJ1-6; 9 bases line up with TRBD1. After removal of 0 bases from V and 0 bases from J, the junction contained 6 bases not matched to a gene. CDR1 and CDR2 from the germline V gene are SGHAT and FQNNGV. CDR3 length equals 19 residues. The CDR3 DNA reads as TGTGCCAGCAGCTTAGAACAGGGGGCCTCCTTCTCCTATAATTCACCCCTCCACTTT. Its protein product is CASSLEQGASFSYNSPLHF.

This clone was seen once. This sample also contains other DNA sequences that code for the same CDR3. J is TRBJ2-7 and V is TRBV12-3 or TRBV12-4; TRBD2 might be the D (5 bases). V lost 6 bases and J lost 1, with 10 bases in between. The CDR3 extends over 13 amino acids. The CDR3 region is CASSLTGSYEQYF. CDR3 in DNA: TGTGCCAGCAGCCTGACGGGATCCTACGAGCAGTACTTC.

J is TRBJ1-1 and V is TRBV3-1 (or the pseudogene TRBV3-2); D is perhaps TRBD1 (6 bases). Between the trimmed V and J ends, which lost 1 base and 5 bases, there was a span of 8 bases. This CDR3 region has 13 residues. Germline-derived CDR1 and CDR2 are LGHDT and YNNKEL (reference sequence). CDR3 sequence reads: CASSQAGQTEAFF. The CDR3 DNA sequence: TGTGCCAGCAGCCAAGCAGGACAGACTGAAGCTTTCTTT.

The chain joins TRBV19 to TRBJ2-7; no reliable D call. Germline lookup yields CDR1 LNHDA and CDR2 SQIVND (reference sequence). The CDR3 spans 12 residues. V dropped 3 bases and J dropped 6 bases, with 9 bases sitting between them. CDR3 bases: TGTGCCAGTAGTATTGGGTGGGGCGAGCAGTACTTC. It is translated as CASSIGWGEQYF.

The chain's CDR3 is CASTKDRGGDTQYF. In DNA, the CDR3 is TGCGCCAGCACCAAAGACAGGGGAGGAGATACGCAGTATTTT. The chain uses TRBV5-1 and TRBJ2-3; 8 nucleotides line up with TRBD1. After removal of 6 bases from V and 5 bases from J, the junction contained 8 bases not matched to a gene. The CDR3 contains 14 residues. Germline CDR1 SGHRS, CDR2 YFSETQ.

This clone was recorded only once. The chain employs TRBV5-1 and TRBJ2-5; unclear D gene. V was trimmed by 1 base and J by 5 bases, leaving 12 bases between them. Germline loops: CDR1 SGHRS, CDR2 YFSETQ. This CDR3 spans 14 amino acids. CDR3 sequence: CASSLSLTTETQYF. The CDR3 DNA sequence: TGCGCCAGCAGCTTGTCCTTGACGACGGAGACCCAGTACTTC.

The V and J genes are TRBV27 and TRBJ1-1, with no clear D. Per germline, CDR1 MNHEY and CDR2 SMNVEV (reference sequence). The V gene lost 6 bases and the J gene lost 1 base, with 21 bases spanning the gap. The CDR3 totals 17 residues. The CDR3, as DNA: TGTGCCAGCAGATTCTTTCCGGGCGAAACGACGAACACTGAAGCTTTCTTT. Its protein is CASRFFPGETTNTEAFF.

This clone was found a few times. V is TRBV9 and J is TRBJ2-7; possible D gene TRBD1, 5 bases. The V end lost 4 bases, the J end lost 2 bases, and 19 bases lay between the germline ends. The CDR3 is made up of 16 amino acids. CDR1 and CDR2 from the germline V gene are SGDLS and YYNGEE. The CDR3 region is CASSTGPQGFTYEQYF. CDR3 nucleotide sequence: TGTGCCAGCAGCACAGGCCCCCAGGGATTTACCTACGAGCAGTACTTC.

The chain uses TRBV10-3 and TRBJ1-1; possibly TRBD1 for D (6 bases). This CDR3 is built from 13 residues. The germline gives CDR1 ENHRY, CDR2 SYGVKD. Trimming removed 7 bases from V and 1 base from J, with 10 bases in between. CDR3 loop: CAITATGNTEAFF. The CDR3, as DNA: TGTGCCATCACAGCGACAGGGAACACTGAAGCTTTCTTT.

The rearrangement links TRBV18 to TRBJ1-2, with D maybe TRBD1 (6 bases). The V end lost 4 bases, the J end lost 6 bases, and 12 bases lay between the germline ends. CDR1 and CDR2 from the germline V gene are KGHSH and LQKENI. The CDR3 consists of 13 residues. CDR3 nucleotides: TGTGCCAGCTCACTCCGGGACACCAATGGCTACACCTTC. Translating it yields CASSLRDTNGYTF.

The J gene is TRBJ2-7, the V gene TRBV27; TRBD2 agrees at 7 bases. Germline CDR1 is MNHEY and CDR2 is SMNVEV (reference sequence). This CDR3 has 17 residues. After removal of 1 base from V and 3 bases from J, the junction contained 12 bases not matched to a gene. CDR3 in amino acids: CASSLLRVRGDHYEQYF. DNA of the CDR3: TGTGCCAGCAGTTTATTAAGGGTTCGGGGGGACCACTACGAGCAGTACTTC.

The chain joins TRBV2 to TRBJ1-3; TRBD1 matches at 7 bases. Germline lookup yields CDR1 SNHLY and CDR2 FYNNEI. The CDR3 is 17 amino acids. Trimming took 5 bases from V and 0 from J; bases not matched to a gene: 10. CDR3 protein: CASSQSRTGGSGNTIYF. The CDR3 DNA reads TGTGCCAGCAGTCAATCAAGGACAGGCGGCTCTGGAAACACCATATATTTT.

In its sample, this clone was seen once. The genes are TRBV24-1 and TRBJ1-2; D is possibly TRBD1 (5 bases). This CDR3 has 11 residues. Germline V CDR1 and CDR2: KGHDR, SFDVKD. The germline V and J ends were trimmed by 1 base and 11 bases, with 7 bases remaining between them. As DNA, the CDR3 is TGTGCCACCAGTGATTTCCGGGGGTACACCTTC. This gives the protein CATSDFRGYTF.

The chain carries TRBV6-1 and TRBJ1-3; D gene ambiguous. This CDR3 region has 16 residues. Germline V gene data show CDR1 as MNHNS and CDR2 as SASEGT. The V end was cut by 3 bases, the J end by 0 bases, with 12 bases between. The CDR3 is CASSEKVGNSGNTIYF. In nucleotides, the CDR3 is TGTGCCAGCAGTGAGAAAGTGGGGAACTCTGGAAACACCATATATTTT.

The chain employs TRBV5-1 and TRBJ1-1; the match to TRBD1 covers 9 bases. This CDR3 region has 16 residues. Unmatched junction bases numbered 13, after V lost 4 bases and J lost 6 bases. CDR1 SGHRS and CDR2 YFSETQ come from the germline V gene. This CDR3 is CASSHIGQGREAEAFF. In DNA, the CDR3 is TGCGCCAGCAGCCACATCGGACAGGGGAGGGAGGCTGAAGCTTTCTTT.

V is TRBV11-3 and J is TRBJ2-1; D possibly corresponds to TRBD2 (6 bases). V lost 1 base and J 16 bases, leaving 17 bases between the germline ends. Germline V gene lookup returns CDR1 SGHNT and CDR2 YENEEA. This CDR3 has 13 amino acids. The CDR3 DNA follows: TGTGCCAGCAGCTTAGGGCGGGATCGGGTACAATTCTTC. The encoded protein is CASSLGRDRVQFF.

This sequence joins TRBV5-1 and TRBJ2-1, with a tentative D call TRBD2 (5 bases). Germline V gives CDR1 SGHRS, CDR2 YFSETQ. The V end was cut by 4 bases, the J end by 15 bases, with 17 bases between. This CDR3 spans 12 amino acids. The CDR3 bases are TGCGCCAGCAGCAGAGGCTTGCTAGCACCGTTCTTC. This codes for CASSRGLLAPFF.

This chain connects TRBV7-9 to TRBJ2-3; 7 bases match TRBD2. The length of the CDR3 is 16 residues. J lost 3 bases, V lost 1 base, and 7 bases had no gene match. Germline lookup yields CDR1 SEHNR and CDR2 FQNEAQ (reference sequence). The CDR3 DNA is TGTGCCAGCAGCTTAGGTTCCGTGCGGGGGACAGATACGCAGTATTTT. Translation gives CASSLGSVRGTDTQYF.

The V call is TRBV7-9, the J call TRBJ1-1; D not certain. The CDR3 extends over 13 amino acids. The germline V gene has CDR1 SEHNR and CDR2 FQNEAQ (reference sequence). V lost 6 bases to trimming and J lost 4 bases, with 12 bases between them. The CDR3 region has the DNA TGTGCCAGCAGACAGACACTTATCACTGAAGCTTTCTTT. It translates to CASRQTLITEAFF.

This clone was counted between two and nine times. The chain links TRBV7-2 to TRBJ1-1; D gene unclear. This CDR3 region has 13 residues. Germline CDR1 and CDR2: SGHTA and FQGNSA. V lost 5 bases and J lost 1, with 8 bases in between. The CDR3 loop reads CASSSTRNTEAFF. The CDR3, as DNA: TGTGCCAGCAGCAGTACACGGAACACTGAAGCTTTCTTT.